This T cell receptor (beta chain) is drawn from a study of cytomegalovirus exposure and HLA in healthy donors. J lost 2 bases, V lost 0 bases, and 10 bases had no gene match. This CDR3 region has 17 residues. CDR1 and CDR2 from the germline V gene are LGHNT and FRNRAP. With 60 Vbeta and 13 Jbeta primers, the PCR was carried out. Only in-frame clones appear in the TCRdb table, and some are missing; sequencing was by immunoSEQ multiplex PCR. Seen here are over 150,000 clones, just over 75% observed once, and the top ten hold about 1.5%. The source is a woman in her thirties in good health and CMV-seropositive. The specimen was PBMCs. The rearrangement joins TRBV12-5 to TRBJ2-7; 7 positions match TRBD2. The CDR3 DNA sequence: TGTGCTAGTGGTTTGGTGCGGCTAGCGGACGCGGCCTACGAGCAGTACTTC. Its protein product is CASGLVRLADAAYEQYF.